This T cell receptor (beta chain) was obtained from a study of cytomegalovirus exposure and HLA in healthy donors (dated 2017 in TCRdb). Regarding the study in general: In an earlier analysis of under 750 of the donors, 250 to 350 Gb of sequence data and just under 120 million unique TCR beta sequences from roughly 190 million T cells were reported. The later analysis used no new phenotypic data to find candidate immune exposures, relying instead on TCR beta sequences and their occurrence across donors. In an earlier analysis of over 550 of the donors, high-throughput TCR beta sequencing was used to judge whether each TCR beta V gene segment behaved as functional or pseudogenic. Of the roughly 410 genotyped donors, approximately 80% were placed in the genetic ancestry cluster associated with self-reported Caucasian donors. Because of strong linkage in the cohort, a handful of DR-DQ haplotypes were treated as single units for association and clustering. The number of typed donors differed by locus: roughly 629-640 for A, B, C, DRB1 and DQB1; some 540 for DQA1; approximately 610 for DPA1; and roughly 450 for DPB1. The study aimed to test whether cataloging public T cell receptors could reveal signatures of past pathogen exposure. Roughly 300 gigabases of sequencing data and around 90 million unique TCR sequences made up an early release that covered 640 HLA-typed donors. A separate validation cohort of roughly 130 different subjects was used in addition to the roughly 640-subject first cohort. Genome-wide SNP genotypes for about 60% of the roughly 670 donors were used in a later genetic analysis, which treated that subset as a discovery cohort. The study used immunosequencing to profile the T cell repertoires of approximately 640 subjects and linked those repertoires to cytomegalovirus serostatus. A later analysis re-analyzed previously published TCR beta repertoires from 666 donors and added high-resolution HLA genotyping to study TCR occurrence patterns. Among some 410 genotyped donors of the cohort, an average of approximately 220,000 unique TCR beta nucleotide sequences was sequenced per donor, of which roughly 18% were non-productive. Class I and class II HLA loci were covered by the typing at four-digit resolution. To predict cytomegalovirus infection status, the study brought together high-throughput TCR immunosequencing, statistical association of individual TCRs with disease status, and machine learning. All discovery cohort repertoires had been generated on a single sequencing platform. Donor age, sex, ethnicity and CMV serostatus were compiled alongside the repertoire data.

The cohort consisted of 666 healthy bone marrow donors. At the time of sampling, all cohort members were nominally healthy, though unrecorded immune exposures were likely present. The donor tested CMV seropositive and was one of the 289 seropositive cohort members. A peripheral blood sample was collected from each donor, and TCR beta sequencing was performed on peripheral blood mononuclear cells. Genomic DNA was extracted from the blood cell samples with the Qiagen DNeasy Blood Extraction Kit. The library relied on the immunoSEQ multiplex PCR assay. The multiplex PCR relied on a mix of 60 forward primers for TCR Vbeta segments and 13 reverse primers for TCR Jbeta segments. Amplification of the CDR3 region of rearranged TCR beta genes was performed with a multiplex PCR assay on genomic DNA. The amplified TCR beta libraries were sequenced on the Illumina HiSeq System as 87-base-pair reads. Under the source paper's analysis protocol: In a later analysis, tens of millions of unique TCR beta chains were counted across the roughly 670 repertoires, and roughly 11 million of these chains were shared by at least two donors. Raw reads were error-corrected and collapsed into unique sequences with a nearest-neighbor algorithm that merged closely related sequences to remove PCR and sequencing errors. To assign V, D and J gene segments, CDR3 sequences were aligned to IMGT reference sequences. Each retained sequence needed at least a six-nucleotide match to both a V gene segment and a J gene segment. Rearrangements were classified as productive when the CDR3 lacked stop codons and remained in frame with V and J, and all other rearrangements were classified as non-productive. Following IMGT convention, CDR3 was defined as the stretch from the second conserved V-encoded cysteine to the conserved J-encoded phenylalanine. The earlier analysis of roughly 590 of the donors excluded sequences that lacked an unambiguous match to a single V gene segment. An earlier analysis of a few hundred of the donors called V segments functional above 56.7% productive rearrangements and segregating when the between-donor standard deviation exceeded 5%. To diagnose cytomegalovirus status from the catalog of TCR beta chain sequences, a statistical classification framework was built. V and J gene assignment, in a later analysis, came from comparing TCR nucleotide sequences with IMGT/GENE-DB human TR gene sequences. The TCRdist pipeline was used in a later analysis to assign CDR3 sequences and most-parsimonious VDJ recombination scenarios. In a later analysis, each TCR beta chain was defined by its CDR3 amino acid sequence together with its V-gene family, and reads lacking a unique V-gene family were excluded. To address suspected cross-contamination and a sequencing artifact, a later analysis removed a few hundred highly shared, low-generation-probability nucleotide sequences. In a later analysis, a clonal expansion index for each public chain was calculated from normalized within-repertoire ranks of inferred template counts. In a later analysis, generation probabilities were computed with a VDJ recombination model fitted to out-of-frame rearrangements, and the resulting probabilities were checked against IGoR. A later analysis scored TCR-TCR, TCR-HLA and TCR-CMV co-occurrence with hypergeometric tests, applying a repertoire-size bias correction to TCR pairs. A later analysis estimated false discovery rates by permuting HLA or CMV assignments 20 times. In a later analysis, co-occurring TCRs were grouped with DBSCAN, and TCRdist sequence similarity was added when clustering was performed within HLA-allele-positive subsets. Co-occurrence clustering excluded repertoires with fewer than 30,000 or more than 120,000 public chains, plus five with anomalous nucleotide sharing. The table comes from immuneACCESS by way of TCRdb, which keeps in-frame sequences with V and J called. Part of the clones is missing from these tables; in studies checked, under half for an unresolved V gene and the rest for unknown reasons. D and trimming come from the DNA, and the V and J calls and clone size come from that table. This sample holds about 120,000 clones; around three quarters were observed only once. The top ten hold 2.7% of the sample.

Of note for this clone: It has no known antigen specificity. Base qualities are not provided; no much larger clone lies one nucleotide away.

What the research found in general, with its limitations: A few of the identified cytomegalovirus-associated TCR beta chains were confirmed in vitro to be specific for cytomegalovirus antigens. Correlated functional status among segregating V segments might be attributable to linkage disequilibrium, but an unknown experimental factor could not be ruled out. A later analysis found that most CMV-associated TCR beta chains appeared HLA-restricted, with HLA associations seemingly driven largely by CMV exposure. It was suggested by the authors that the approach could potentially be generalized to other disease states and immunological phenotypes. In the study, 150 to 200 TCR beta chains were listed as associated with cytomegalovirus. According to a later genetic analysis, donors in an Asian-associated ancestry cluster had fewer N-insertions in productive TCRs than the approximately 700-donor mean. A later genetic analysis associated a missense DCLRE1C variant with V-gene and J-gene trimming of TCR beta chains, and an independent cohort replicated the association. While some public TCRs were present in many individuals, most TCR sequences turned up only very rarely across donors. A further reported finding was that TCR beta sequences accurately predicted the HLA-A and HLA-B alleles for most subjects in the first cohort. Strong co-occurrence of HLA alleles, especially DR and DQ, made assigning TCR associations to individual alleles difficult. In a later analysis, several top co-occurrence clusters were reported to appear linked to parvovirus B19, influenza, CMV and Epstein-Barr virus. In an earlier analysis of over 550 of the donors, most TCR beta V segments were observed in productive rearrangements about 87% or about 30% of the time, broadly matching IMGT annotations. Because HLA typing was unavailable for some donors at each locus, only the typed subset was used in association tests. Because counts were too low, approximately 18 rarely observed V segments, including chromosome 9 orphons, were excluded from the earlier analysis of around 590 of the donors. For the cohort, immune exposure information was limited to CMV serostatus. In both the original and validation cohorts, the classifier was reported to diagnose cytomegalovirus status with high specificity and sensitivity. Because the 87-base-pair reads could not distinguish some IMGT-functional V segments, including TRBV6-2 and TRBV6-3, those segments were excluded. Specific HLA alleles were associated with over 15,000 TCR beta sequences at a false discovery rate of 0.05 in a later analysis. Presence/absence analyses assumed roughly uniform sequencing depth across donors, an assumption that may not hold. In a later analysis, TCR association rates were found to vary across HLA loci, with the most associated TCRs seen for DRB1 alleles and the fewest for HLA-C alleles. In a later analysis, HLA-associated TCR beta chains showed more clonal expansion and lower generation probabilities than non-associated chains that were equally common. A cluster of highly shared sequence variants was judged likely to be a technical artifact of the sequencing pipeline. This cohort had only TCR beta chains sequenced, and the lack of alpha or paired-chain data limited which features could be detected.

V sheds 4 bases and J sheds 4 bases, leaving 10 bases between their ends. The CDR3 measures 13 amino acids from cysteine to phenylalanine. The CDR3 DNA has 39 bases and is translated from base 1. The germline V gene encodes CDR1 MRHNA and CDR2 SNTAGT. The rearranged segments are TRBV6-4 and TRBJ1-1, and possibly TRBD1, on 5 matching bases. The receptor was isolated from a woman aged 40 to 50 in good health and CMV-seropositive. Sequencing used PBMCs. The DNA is TGTGCCAGCAGTGCCGACAGTCGCACTGAAGCTTTCTTT. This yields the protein CASSADSRTEAFF.